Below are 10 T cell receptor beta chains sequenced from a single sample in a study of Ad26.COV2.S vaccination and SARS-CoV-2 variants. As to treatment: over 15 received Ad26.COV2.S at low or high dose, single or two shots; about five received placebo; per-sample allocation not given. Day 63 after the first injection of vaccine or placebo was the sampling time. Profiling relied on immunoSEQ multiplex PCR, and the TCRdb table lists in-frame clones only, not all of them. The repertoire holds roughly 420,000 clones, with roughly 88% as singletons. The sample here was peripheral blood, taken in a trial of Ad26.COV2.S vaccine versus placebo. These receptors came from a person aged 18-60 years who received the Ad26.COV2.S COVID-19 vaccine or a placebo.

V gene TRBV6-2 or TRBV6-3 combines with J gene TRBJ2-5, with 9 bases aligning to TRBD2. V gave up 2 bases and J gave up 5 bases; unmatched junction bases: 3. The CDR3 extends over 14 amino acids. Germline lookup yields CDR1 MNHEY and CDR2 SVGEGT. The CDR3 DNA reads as TGTGCCAGCAGTTACGGACTAGCGATGGAGACCCAGTACTTC. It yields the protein CASSYGLAMETQYF.

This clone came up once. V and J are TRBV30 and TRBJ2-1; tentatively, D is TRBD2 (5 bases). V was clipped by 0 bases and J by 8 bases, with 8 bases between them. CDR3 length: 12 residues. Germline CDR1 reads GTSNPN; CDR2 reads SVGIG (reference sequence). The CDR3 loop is CAWSVPGDEQFF. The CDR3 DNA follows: TGTGCCTGGAGTGTACCCGGGGATGAGCAGTTCTTC.

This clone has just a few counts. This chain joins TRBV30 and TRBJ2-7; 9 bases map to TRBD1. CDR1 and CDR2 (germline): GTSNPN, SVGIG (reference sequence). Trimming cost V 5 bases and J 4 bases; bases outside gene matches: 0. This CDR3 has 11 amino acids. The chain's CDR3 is CAWGTGYEQYF. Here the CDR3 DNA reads TGTGCCTGGGGGACAGGGTACGAGCAGTACTTC.

The CDR3 sequence is CASSPGIGEQYF. The CDR3 bases are TGTGCCAGCAGTCCAGGGATCGGCGAGCAGTACTTC. This chain uses TRBV6-5 with TRBJ2-7, with D maybe TRBD1 (5 bases). The CDR3 spans 12 residues. Germline lookup yields CDR1 MNHEY and CDR2 SVGAGI. Deletions cut 5 bases from V and 6 bases from J, with 11 bases between.

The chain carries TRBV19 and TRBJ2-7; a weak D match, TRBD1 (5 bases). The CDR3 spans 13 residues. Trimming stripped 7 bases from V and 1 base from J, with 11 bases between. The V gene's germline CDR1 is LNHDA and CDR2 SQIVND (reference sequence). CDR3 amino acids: CASNPGMSYEQYF. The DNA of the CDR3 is TGTGCCAGTAACCCAGGGATGTCCTACGAGCAGTACTTC.

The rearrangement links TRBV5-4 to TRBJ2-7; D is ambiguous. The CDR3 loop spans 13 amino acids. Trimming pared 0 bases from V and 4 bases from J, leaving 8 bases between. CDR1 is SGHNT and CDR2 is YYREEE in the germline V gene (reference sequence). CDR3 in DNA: TGTGCCAGCAGCTTGGAGATGGGTTACGAGCAGTACTTC. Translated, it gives CASSLEMGYEQYF. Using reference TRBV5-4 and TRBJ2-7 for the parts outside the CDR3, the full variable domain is ETGVTQSPTHLIKTRGQQVTLRCSSQSGHNTVSWYQQALGQGPQFIFQYYREEENGRGNFPPRFSGLQFPNYSSELNVNALELDDSALYLCASSLEMGYEQYFGPGTRLTVT.

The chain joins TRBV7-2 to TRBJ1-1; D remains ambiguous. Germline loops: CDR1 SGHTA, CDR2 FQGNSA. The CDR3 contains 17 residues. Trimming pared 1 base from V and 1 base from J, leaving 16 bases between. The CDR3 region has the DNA TGTGCCAGCAGCTTAGTAGGTGGGGTCGGCAGGAACACTGAAGCTTTCTTT. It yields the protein CASSLVGGVGRNTEAFF.

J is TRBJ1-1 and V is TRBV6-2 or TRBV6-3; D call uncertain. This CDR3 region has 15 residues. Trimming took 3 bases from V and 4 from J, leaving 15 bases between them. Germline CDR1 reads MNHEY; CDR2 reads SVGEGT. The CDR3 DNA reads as TGTGCCAGCAGTTATTTGGGTGACTCTGGCACTGAAGCTTTCTTT. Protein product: CASSYLGDSGTEAFF.

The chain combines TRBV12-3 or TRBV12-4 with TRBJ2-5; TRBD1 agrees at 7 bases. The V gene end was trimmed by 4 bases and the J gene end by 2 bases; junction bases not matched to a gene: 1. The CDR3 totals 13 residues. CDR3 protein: CASSYRGQETQYF. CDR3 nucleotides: TGTGCCAGCAGTTACAGGGGACAAGAGACCCAGTACTTC.

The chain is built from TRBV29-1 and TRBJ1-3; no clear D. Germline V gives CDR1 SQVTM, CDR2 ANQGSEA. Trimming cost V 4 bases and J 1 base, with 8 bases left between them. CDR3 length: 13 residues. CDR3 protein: CSVAVPSGNTIYF. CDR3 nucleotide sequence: TGCAGCGTTGCAGTGCCTTCTGGAAACACCATATATTTT.